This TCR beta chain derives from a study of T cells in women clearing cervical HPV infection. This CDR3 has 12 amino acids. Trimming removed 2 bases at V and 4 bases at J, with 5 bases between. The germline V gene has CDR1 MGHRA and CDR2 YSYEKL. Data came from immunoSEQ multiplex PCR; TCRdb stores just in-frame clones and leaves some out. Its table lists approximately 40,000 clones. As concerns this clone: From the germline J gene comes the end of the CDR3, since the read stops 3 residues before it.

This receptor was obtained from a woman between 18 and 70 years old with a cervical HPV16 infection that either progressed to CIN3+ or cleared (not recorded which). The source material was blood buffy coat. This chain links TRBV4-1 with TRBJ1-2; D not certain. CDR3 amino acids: CASSQYGYGYTF. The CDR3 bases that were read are TGCGCCAGCAGCCAATACGGCTATGGC.